What follows is one T cell receptor (beta chain) and its context. What antigen it recognizes has not been identified. Base qualities were left out, and no much larger clone turns up one base away. Trimming removed 4 bases from V and 2 bases from J; the gene matches leave 11 bases unexplained. Taken from the germline V gene, the CDR1 and CDR2 loops are SNHLY and FYNNEI. From the cysteine up to the phenylalanine, the CDR3 has a length of 16 residues. The retained sequence is limited to the CDR3, 48 bases, with the frame set at the first base. This record comes from a study of PD-L1 blockade in urothelial cancer (dated by TCRdb to 2015 to 2018). For context, the study as a whole: Every patient began therapy in 2014 and was given atezolizumab 1,200 mg intravenously every 3 weeks. About 85% of the 29 patients were identified as males with urothelial cancer of bladder origin, and a prior smoking history was reported by 18 of 29 patients. An ECOG performance status of 0 or 1 was recorded for the patients, and 0 to 3 prior chemotherapy regimens had been received by the patients. Blood samples were analyzed at 3 weeks after treatment start (second dose) and at 6 weeks after treatment start. Blood samples gave a median of around 140,000 T cells and tens of thousands of unique TCRs, with a median clonality of 0.080. An exploratory multi-omic analysis was conducted of the somatic, immune and clinical correlates of response to PD-L1 blockade with atezolizumab in urothelial cancer. Pretreatment tumor samples, along with matched peripheral blood serially collected before and after atezolizumab treatment, were subjected to TCR sequencing. Durable clinical benefit meant progression-free survival longer than 6 months, and TCR features were also tested against progression-free and overall survival. In the same patients, whole exome sequencing and RNA sequencing of pretreatment tumors were performed in addition to TCR sequencing. Durable clinical benefit was achieved by nine patients and was not achieved by 20 patients. Some 30 patients had pretreatment blood TCR-seq, about 25 had at least one posttreatment blood collection, and about 25 had tumor TCR-seq. What the work shows at the level of the full study, not this receptor alone: Improved progression-free and overall survival was found to be associated with pretreatment peripheral blood TCR clonality below the median. Patients with durable benefit showed greater expansion of tumor-associated TCR clones in peripheral blood 3 weeks after starting treatment (n = 22, p = 0.022). Small sample size (n ≈ 29) and many exploratory analyses mean the results are intended to be hypothesis-generating.

The time point label on this specimen signifies: pretreatment peripheral blood. A cohort of around 29 patients with locally advanced or metastatic urothelial carcinoma, treated at Memorial Sloan Kettering on a trial protocol, was included. Peripheral blood mononuclear cells were collected pretreatment and during treatment, at between 1 and 8 total time points per patient. The Qiagen DNeasy Blood extraction kit was used to purify genomic DNA from total PBMCs and tumor samples. PBMCs were collected pretreatment and during treatment, and were isolated and stored as previously described. Synthetic TCR analog templates were spiked into each PCR so that absolute template abundance could be estimated from read counts. The immunoSEQ assay used bias-controlled V and J gene primers to amplify TCRbeta CDR3 regions from genomic DNA. Rearranged TCRbeta segments were sequenced at approximately 20X coverage. Concerning the study's data processing: Sequencing errors were corrected by clustering and CDR3s were annotated against IMGT to assign V, D and J genes. Downstream analyses used only productive TCRbeta rearrangements, leaving out any out-of-frame or stop-codon sequences. Clonality was calculated as one minus the Shannon entropy normalized by the log of the number of unique productive sequences. Clones differing between time points or between blood and tumor were identified using Fisher's exact test with Benjamini-Hochberg correction, with an adjusted p below 0.01 applied as the threshold. As stored in TCRdb, this immuneACCESS dataset retains in-frame rearrangements with V and J assigned. A fraction of the clones does not appear; measured against another copy, unresolved V genes explain less than half of the discrepancy, and the remainder lacks a known reason. That table gives V, J and clone size, and the DNA gave D and trimming. The sample table records 65,000 to 80,000 clones; roughly 90% of these occur just once. The ten largest clones capture more than 3.5% of the sample.

Sequencing used PBMCs, obtained around atezolizumab (anti-PD-L1) treatment. The chain links TRBV2 with TRBJ2-7, with TRBD2 matching 7 junction bases. The TCR comes from a man between 70 and 80 years old with urothelial cancer. The nucleotide sequence is given as TGTGCCAGCAGTGGAGGCGGGAGCTCGCCTACCTACGAGCAGTACTTC. Translated, this gives CASSGGGSSPTYEQYF.